This T cell receptor beta chain was observed in a study of T-cell memory formation after mild COVID-19. The sample holds a few counts of this clonotype. Germline CDR1 is SGHRS and CDR2 is YFSETQ. The CDR3 contains 15 residues. The V end was cut by 6 bases, the J end by 0 bases, with 15 bases between. TCRdb re-called the 5' RACE reads with MiXCR, one entry per CDR3 protein. The table shows about 150,000 distinct CDR3 sequences, with roughly 14% occurring only once. The sequenced material came from PBMCs or a T cell subset sorted from them (not recorded which). The rearrangement uses TRBV5-1 and TRBJ1-2; D is possibly TRBD1 (6 bases). This TCR was recovered from an adult woman who had mild COVID-19 (a few samples of this study predate the infection). Cell type and time point are not known. The chain's CDR3 is CASKQGTTANYGYTF. The CDR3 DNA is TGCGCCAGCAAGCAGGGGACAACTGCTAACTATGGCTACACCTTC.